There are many counts of the clone carrying this T cell receptor (beta chain). The iRepertoire nested amplicon-rescue multiplex PCR amplified TCR alpha and beta CDR3s from RNA. TCRdb reprocessed the multiplex PCR reads with MiXCR, giving one entry per CDR3 protein. In the table there are tens of thousands of distinct CDR3 sequences, about 23% of which are singletons. This record comes from a study of glioma-infiltrating T cells. Trimming shortened V by 0 bases and J by 9 bases, and 16 bases separated the two germline ends. Looked up from germline, CDR1 is SGDLS and CDR2 is YYNGEE. The CDR3 contains 15 residues.

This rearrangement joins TRBV9 to TRBJ2-1; no clear D. Sequencing was performed on glioma tissue, nonneoplastic brain tissue, or PBMCs (not recorded which). This sequence originates from a human donor with low-grade glioma or glioblastoma, undergoing nonglioma brain surgery, or in good health (not recorded which). The DNA of the CDR3 is TGTGCCAGCAGCGTAGATGCCCTGAGGCACACTGAGCAGTTCTTC. As protein: CASSVDALRHTEQFF. The entire variable domain, with the rest obtained from reference TRBV9 and TRBJ2-1, is as follows: DSGVTQTPKHLITATGQRVTLRCSPRSGDLSVYWYQQSLDQGLQFLIQYYNGEERAKGNILERFSAQQFPDLHSELNLSSLELGDSALYFCASSVDALRHTEQFFGPGTRLTVL.